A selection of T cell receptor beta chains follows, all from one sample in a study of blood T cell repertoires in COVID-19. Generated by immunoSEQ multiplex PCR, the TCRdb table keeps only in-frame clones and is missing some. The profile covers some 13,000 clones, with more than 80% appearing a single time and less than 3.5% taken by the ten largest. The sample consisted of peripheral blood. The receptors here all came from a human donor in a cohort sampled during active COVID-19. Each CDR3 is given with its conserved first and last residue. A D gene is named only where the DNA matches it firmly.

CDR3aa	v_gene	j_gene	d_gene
CASSLGEGSGYTF	TRBV7-9	TRBJ1-2	NA
CASRGLAGGGYNEQFF	TRBV28	TRBJ2-1	TRBD2
CSASMRADGQPQHF	TRBV20-1	TRBJ1-5	NA
CASSQSTDTQYF	TRBV12-3/TRBV12-4	TRBJ2-3	NA
CAWTLNYGYTF	TRBV30	TRBJ1-2	NA
CASSQVPGGSGYTF	TRBV3-1/TRBV3-2	TRBJ1-2	NA
CASSWGLHNEQFF	TRBV7-6	TRBJ2-1	NA
CASSFPTSVNEQFF	TRBV5-1	TRBJ2-1	TRBD2
CASSRDISYEQYF	TRBV25-1	TRBJ2-7	NA
CASSYSGSPDQPQHF	TRBV6-2/TRBV6-3	TRBJ1-5	NA
CASSTGDRGKGTQYF	TRBV5-4	TRBJ2-5	TRBD1
CAISGQGNEKLFF	TRBV10-3	TRBJ1-4	TRBD1
CASSPRSDSIYGYTF	TRBV7-9	TRBJ1-2	NA
CASSQGGETQYF	TRBV7-6	TRBJ2-5	NA
CASSPIVDTQYF	TRBV12-3/TRBV12-4	TRBJ2-3	NA
CASSLEGTVAFF	TRBV5-1	TRBJ1-1	NA
CATQLGLKTRTGKFF	TRBV5-4	TRBJ2-1	NA
CASSSFGAGGSTDTQYF	TRBV5-1	TRBJ2-3	TRBD2
CASNMGQSDGYTF	TRBV10-2	TRBJ1-2	TRBD1
CASSLGTGGQTDTQYF	TRBV5-1	TRBJ2-3	TRBD1
CASSYWRDRSNEQFF	TRBV6-2/TRBV6-3	TRBJ2-1	NA
CASSPFQENTEAFF	TRBV18	TRBJ1-1	NA
CASGGVDLINEQFF	TRBV10-2	TRBJ2-1	TRBD2
CASSVETGTITDTQYF	TRBV9	TRBJ2-3	NA
CASSYGGYQETQYF	TRBV6-5	TRBJ2-5	NA
CASSLGQGAGELFF	TRBV11-3	TRBJ2-2	TRBD1
CASSVGLAGGGGNEQFF	TRBV3-1/TRBV3-2	TRBJ2-1	TRBD2
CASSYSETSGAFTDTQYF	TRBV6-2/TRBV6-3	TRBJ2-3	TRBD2
CASSPPRTGASETQYF	TRBV7-9	TRBJ2-5	TRBD1
CATSPLELYEGASYEQYF	TRBV24-1	TRBJ2-7	NA
CASSLGDSFNQPQHF	TRBV11-2	TRBJ1-5	TRBD1
CASSLQEQELTGELFF	TRBV2	TRBJ2-2	NA
CAISEFPTGTGELFF	TRBV10-3	TRBJ2-2	NA
CASTGRTEAFF	TRBV6-5	TRBJ1-1	NA
CASSEGYRGEQYF	TRBV7-9	TRBJ2-7	TRBD1
CASSPRGGAETGELFF	TRBV5-1	TRBJ2-2	TRBD2
CASKLGWGQGAMETQYF	TRBV27	TRBJ2-5	TRBD1
CASSPQGAGLQPQHF	TRBV7-2	TRBJ1-5	TRBD1
CASSREGGRGGELFF	TRBV6-5	TRBJ2-2	NA
CASSISGGYQPQHF	TRBV19	TRBJ1-5	TRBD1
CASSGLAGGNEQFF	TRBV6-2/TRBV6-3	TRBJ2-1	TRBD2
CASSLGGHQTSYEQYF	TRBV7-2	TRBJ2-7	NA